This T cell receptor beta chain was sequenced for a study of CD8 T cells in Susac syndrome. The V gene's germline CDR1 is DFQATT and CDR2 SNEGSKA (reference sequence). V was trimmed by 1 base and J by 3 bases, leaving 19 bases between them. The CDR3 loop spans 16 amino acids. A quantity of roughly 0.5 to 1 ug RNA underwent reverse transcription using random hexamers. MiXCR, run by TCRdb on the immunoSEQ multiplex PCR reads, gives a single entry per CDR3 protein. The repertoire holds 250,000 to 300,000 distinct CDR3 sequences, with 89% as singletons. The clonotype was recovered from a human donor with multiple sclerosis. The chain joins TRBV20-1 to TRBJ2-7; D gene ambiguous. Material for sequencing was CD8+ T cells from PBMCs. The CDR3 DNA is TGCAGTGCTAGAGCTAGGCTCCTTGGGGTCCTCTACGAGCAGTACTTC. Amino acid sequence: CSARARLLGVLYEQYF.